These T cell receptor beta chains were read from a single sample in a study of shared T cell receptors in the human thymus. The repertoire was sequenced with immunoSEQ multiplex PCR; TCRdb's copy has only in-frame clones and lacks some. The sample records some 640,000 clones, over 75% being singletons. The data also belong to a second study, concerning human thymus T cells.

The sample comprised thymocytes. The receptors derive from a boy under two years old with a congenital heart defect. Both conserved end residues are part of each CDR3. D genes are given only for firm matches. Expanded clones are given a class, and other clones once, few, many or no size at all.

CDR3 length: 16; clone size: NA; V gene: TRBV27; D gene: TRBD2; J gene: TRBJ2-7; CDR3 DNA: TGTGCCAGCAGTTTGGGACTAGCGGGGGGACACTACGAGCAGTACTTC; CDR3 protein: CASSLGLAGGHYEQYF
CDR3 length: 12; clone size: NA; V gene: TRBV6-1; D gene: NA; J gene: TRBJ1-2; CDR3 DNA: TGTGCCAGCAGGGGAGGACACACTGGCTACACCTTC; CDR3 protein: CASRGGHTGYTF
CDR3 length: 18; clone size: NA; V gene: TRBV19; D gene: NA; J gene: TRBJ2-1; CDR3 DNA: TGTGCCAGTAGTATAGTAAGTAGCAGAGAGATTCCCTACAATGAGCAGTTCTTC; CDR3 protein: CASSIVSSREIPYNEQFF
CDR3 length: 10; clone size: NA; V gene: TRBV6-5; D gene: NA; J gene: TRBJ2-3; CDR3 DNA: TGTGCCAGCCGGGGAGATACGCAGTATTTT; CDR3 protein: CASRGDTQYF
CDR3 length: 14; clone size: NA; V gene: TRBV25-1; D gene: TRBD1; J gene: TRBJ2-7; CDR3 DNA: TGTGCCAGCAGTCCCGGGACAGGGTTCTACGAGCAGTACTTC; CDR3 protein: CASSPGTGFYEQYF
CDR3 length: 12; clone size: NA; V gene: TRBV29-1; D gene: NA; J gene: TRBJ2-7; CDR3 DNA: TGCAGCGTTGAGCGGGGGCTCCACGAGCAGTACTTC; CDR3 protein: CSVERGLHEQYF
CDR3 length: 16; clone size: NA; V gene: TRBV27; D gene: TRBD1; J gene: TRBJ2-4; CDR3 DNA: TGTGCCAGCAGCTCAACAGGGGCCGGGGCCAAAAACATTCAGTACTTC; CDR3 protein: CASSSTGAGAKNIQYF
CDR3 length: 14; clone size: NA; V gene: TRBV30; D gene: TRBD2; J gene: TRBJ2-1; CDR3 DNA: TGTGCCTGGCAGCCGGGACTAGCAATCAATGAGCAGTTCTTC; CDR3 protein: CAWQPGLAINEQFF
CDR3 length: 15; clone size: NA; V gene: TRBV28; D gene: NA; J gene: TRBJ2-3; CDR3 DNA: TGTGCCAGCAGACCTTTGGGGGGTGGGTCAGATACGCAGTATTTT; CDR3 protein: CASRPLGGGSDTQYF
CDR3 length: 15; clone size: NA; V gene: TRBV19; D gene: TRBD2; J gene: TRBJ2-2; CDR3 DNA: TGTGCCAGTAGTACAGGGACTAGCGGGACCGGGGAGCTGTTTTTT; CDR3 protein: CASSTGTSGTGELFF
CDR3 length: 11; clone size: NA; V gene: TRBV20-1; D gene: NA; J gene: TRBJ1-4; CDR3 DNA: TGCAGTGCGCGCCGGGATGAAAAACTGTTTTTT; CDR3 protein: CSARRDEKLFF
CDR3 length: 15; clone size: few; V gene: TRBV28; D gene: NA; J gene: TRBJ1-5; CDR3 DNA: TGTGCCAGCAGCCCCCACAGGTCCAGGCATCAGCCCCAGCATTTT; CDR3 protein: CASSPHRSRHQPQHF
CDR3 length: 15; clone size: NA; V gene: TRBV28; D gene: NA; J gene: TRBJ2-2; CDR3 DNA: TGTGCCAGCAGTTTACGTCGGGGGGCGGCCGGGGAGCTGTTTTTT; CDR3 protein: CASSLRRGAAGELFF
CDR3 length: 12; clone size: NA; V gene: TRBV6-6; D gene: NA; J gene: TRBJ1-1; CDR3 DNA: TGTGCCAGCAGTTACGCGGGCACTGAAGCTTTCTTT; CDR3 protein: CASSYAGTEAFF
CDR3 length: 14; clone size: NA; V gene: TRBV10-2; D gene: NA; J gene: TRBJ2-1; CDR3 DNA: TGCGCCAGCAGTGTGACAGAGCATTACAATGAGCAGTTCTTC; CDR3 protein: CASSVTEHYNEQFF
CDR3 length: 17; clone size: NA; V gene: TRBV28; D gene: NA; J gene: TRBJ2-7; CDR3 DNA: TGTGCCAGCAGTTTAGTTCGAAGCGGGCGACGAACCTACGAGCAGTACTTC; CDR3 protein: CASSLVRSGRRTYEQYF
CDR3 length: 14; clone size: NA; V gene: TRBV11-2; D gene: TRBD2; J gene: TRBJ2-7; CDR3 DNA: TGTGCCAGCAGCTTACTCTCGACTAGCTCCGAGCAGTACTTC; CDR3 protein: CASSLLSTSSEQYF
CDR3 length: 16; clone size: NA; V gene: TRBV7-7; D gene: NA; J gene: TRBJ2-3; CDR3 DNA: TGTGCTAGCAGCCCCCGTGCAAATTCGGGCACAGATACGCAGTATTTT; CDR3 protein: CASSPRANSGTDTQYF
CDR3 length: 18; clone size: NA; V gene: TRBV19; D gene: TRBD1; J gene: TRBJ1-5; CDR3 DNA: TGTGCCAGTAGTAGGGGGACAGGGGATATTCGTGGCAATCAGCCCCAGCATTTT; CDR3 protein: CASSRGTGDIRGNQPQHF
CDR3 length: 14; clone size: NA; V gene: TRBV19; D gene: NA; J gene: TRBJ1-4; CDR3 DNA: TGTGCCAGTAGTGCACAGGGCCCAACAGAAAAACTGTTTTTT; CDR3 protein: CASSAQGPTEKLFF
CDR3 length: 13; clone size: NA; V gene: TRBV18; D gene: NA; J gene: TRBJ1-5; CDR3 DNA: TGTGCCAGCTCATTGCAGGGGAATCAGCCCCAGCATTTT; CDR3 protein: CASSLQGNQPQHF
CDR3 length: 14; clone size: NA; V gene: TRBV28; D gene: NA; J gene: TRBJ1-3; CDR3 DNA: TGTGCCAGCACCAGAGGCGGGTCTGGAAACACCATATATTTT; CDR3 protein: CASTRGGSGNTIYF
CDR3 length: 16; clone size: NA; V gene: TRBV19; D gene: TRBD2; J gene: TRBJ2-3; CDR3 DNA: TGTGCCAGTACCCTAGCCGGGAGGCCAAGCACAGATACGCAGTATTTT; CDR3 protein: CASTLAGRPSTDTQYF
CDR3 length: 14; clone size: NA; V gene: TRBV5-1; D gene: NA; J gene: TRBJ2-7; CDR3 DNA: TGCGCCAGCAGCTTGCGGGAAGGACCCTACGAGCAGTACTTC; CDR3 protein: CASSLREGPYEQYF